Presented here are 27 T cell receptor beta chains from one specimen sequenced in a study of spatial heterogeneity in lung cancer. Time point meaning: blood at routine non-recurrence follow-up after resection. TCRdb fed the 5' RACE reads into MiXCR, producing one record per CDR3 protein. The table includes roughly 120,000 distinct CDR3 sequences, more than 10% detected once. This material consisted of PBMCs, taken at follow-up. The source of these receptors is a female donor with early-stage non-small cell lung cancer.

This clonotype was detected ten times or more. V and J are TRBV29-1 and TRBJ2-1, with D tentatively TRBD1 (6 bases). Per the germline V gene, CDR1 is SQVTM and CDR2 is ANQGSEA. CDR3 length: 14 residues. Between the trimmed V and J ends, which lost 1 base and 4 bases, there was a span of 11 bases. The CDR3 here is CSVEVGQGYNEQFF. The DNA for the CDR3 is TGCAGCGTTGAAGTCGGGCAGGGGTACAATGAGCAGTTCTTC.

The chain recombines TRBV9 with TRBJ1-2; tentative D call: TRBD1 (5 bases). This CDR3 is 13 amino acids long. Germline assignment: CDR1 SGDLS and CDR2 YYNGEE. V was cut by 6 bases and J by 4 bases, with 13 bases left in between. CDR3 in DNA: TGTGCCAGCACTAACCAACAGGCCTATGGCTACACCTTC. Translated: CASTNQQAYGYTF.

This clonotype has ten or more counts. This chain joins TRBV24-1 and TRBJ2-2; D ambiguous. The germline V and J ends were trimmed by 2 bases and 1 base, with 7 bases remaining between them. The CDR3 sequence is 15 residues long. The germline V gene has CDR1 KGHDR and CDR2 SFDVKD. The DNA for the CDR3 is TGTGCCACCAGTGATTCCAGGTTGAACACCGGGGAGCTGTTTTTT. It encodes CATSDSRLNTGELFF.

In regard to this clonotype: A read error may be the cause here, since a much bigger clone is one base away. The V gene is TRBV2, the J gene TRBJ1-4, with D maybe TRBD1 (5 bases). Trimming cost V 9 bases and J 9 bases, with 17 bases left between them. CDR3 length: 13 amino acids. Germline CDR1 SNHLY, CDR2 FYNNEI. CDR3 in amino acids: CASLGAVRQKLFF. The CDR3 coding sequence is TGTGCCAGTCTTGGGGCAGTCCGTCAAAAACTGTTTTTT.

In this sample, this clonotype turned up many times. The chain employs TRBV4-3 and TRBJ1-3; D not resolved. There are 16 residues in the CDR3. Trimming took 0 bases from V and 4 from J, leaving 13 bases between them. Germline-derived CDR1 and CDR2 are LGHNA and YSLEER. The CDR3 here is CASSQEAGSGGNTIYF. CDR3 in DNA: TGCGCCAGCAGCCAAGAAGCCGGGTCTGGGGGAAACACCATATATTTT.

The sample holds many counts of this clonotype. The chain recombines TRBV7-9 with TRBJ2-5; D is unclear. CDR3 length: 14 amino acids. Germline V CDR1 and CDR2: SEHNR, FQNEAQ (reference sequence). The V gene lost 4 bases and the J gene lost 5 bases, with 14 bases spanning the gap. DNA of the CDR3: TGTGCCAGCAGCTCCCGACTGGGTTTCGAGACCCAGTACTTC. This sequence encodes CASSSRLGFETQYF.

This clonotype was counted a few times. The V call is TRBV14, the J call TRBJ1-1; D ambiguous. CDR1 is SGHDN, CDR2 FVKESK, per germline. The ends were cut back, 4 bases at V and 1 base at J, with 10 bases in the middle. The CDR3 runs 14 residues. DNA of the CDR3: TGTGCCAGCAGCCCCCTGTGGGGGAACACTGAAGCTTTCTTT. It yields the protein CASSPLWGNTEAFF.

This clonotype came up a few times. The V and J genes are TRBV5-1 and TRBJ2-3; 7 bases agree with TRBD2. Germline lookup yields CDR1 SGHRS and CDR2 YFSETQ. With V trimmed by 0 bases and J by 9 bases, 10 bases remained unmatched. This CDR3 is built from 15 residues. The CDR3 nucleotides read TGCGCCAGCAGCTTGGTAGCGGGCGAATGGGCAACGCAGTATTTT. Its protein is CASSLVAGEWATQYF. Full variable domain (remainder filled in from reference TRBV5-1 and TRBJ2-3): KAGVTQTPRYLIKTRGQQVTLSCSPISGHRSVSWYQQTPGQGLQFLFEYFSETQRNKGNFPGRFSGRQFSNSRSEMNVSTLELGDSALYLCASSLVAGEWATQYFGPGTRLTVL.

This clonotype was observed a handful of times. The rearrangement uses TRBV29-1 and TRBJ2-3; 7 positions match TRBD2. Looked up from germline, CDR1 is SQVTM and CDR2 is ANQGSEA. V shed 4 bases, J shed 0 bases, and the junction held 7 bases outside the gene matches. This CDR3 contains 15 residues. CDR3 sequence: CSVVTLAASTDTQYF. The CDR3 DNA reads as TGCAGCGTTGTAACGCTAGCGGCTAGCACAGATACGCAGTATTTT.

The chain uses TRBV3-1 and TRBJ2-7; no clear D. The length of the CDR3 is 11 residues. Germline loops: CDR1 LGHDT, CDR2 YNNKEL (reference sequence). Trimming took off 1 base at V and 12 bases at J, with 10 bases between the two ends. The chain's CDR3 is CASSQGAALYV. In DNA, the CDR3 is TGTGCCAGCAGCCAAGGGGCAGCATTGTACGTC.

The chain uses TRBV6-5 and TRBJ1-2; D gene ambiguous. Per germline, CDR1 MNHEY and CDR2 SVGAGI. The germline V and J ends were trimmed by 0 bases and 7 bases, with 9 bases remaining between them. The CDR3 is 13 amino acids. The CDR3 loop reads CASSYSTTRGYTF. Here the CDR3 DNA reads TGTGCCAGCAGTTACTCTACCACCCGTGGCTACACCTTC.

The V call is TRBV4-3, the J call TRBJ2-1, with D possibly being TRBD2 (6 bases). The ends were cut back, 0 bases at V and 6 bases at J, with 15 bases in the middle. Germline assignment: CDR1 LGHNA and CDR2 YSLEER. This CDR3 has 16 amino acids. The CDR3 nucleotides read TGCGCCAGCAGCCAAGAATGGGCGGGACGCTTCAATGAGCAGTTCTTC. As protein: CASSQEWAGRFNEQFF.

The chain joins TRBV28 to TRBJ2-2; possible D gene TRBD2, 6 bases. V was cut by 5 bases and J by 2 bases, with 18 bases left in between. This CDR3 is 17 amino acids long. The germline V gene encodes CDR1 MDHEN and CDR2 SYDVKM. CDR3 bases: TGTGCCAGCAGTCCATCTACCTCAGGGACTAACACCGGGGAGCTGTTTTTT. It is translated as CASSPSTSGTNTGELFF.

This sequence joins TRBV28 and TRBJ2-1; TRBD2 matches 12 bases. The length of the CDR3 is 15 residues. V was clipped by 5 bases and J by 7 bases; unmatched bases: 6. From germline, CDR1 is MDHEN and CDR2 SYDVKM. The CDR3 is CASSLAGGPGNEQFF. CDR3 sequence (DNA): TGTGCCAGCAGTCTAGCGGGAGGGCCGGGTAATGAGCAGTTCTTC.

The chain links TRBV2 to TRBJ2-1; weak D call: TRBD2 (6 bases). The CDR3 is 14 amino acids. In germline, CDR1 is SNHLY, CDR2 FYNNEI. V lost 3 bases, J lost 9 bases, and 15 bases lay in between. The CDR3 region has the DNA TGTGCCAGCAGTGATCGGACTAAGGGTGCTGAGCAGTTCTTC. As protein: CASSDRTKGAEQFF.

The rearrangement links TRBV3-1 to TRBJ1-2, with unresolved D. Trimming stripped 1 base from V and 4 bases from J, with 10 bases between. Germline values: CDR1 LGHDT, CDR2 YNNKEL (reference sequence). The CDR3 covers 14 residues. CDR3 DNA: TGTGCCAGCAGCCAAGCCGAGGGTTTCTATGGCTACACCTTC. Protein: CASSQAEGFYGYTF. Looking up the rest from reference TRBV3-1 and TRBJ1-2 gives the full variable domain: DTAVSQTPKYLVTQMGNDKSIKCEQNLGHDTMYWYKQDSKKFLKIMFSYNNKELIINETVPNRFSPKSPDKAHLNLHINSLELGDSAVYFCASSQAEGFYGYTFGSGTRLTVV.

V and J are TRBV19 and TRBJ2-1; D ambiguous. This CDR3 is built from 13 residues. V was cut by 3 bases and J by 6 bases, with 9 bases left in between. Looked up from germline, CDR1 is LNHDA and CDR2 is SQIVND (reference sequence). This CDR3 is CASSIQGTNEQFF. The DNA for the CDR3 is TGTGCCAGTAGTATTCAAGGTACCAATGAGCAGTTCTTC.

The sample holds many counts of this clonotype. The chain has TRBV29-1 and TRBJ2-2; D is perhaps TRBD2 (5 bases). Deletions cut 7 bases from V and 0 bases from J, with 12 bases between. The CDR3 totals 14 residues. Germline V CDR1 and CDR2: SQVTM, ANQGSEA. In DNA form, the CDR3 reads TGCAGCGCCCTCATCGGGGCGAACACCGGGGAGCTGTTTTTT. Residues: CSALIGANTGELFF.

This clonotype showed up many times. J is TRBJ2-3 and V is TRBV10-3; D unresolved. CDR3 size: 15 residues. The germline gives CDR1 ENHRY, CDR2 SYGVKD. V was shortened by 2 bases and J by 6 bases, with 15 bases between the two germline ends. The CDR3 loop is CAISESYTGSDTQYF. The CDR3 DNA follows: TGTGCCATCAGTGAGAGCTATACTGGGTCGGATACGCAGTATTTT.

The gene calls are TRBV28 and TRBJ2-1, with 9 bases matching TRBD2. Germline trimming cut 6 bases from V and 5 bases from J; bases unmatched to any gene: 5. This CDR3 comprises 14 residues. The germline gives CDR1 MDHEN, CDR2 SYDVKM. CDR3 loop: CASRTGGRDNEQFF. The CDR3 DNA follows: TGTGCCAGCAGGACTGGCGGGAGGGACAATGAGCAGTTCTTC.

The chain uses TRBV24-1 and TRBJ2-2; D is unresolved. Germline V gene data show CDR1 as KGHDR and CDR2 as SFDVKD. V was trimmed by 7 bases and J by 0 bases, leaving 8 bases between them. The CDR3 totals 14 residues. The CDR3 coding sequence is TGTGCCACCAGCACAGCATCGAACACCGGGGAGCTGTTTTTT. Translated: CATSTASNTGELFF.

This clonotype came up many times. This chain links TRBV11-2 with TRBJ2-7, with TRBD2 matching over 7 bases. Per germline, CDR1 SGHAT and CDR2 FQNNGV. Losses at the gene ends were 3 bases for V and 2 bases for J; bases not matched to a gene: 4. The CDR3 loop spans 14 amino acids. This CDR3 reads CASSLGTTTYEQYF. In nucleotides, the CDR3 is TGTGCCAGCAGCTTGGGGACTACGACCTACGAGCAGTACTTC.

This clonotype showed up just a few times. The gene calls are TRBV3-1 and TRBJ2-7; no clear D. Germline CDR1 and CDR2: LGHDT and YNNKEL (reference sequence). The V end lost 0 bases, the J end lost 5 bases, and 14 bases lay between the germline ends. The CDR3 extends over 15 amino acids. The CDR3 bases are TGTGCCAGCAGCCAAGATCTTTCCCCGGGCAACGAGCAGTACGTC. Protein sequence: CASSQDLSPGNEQYV.

The V and J genes are TRBV29-1 and TRBJ2-1; D is possibly TRBD2 (6 bases). This CDR3 spans 12 amino acids. CDR1 is SQVTM, CDR2 ANQGSEA, per germline. V lost 4 bases, J lost 9 bases, and 13 bases lay in between. CDR3 residues: CSVVAVAREQFF. Written as DNA, the CDR3 is TGCAGCGTTGTAGCGGTGGCCCGTGAGCAGTTCTTC.

V usage is TRBV7-9 and J usage is TRBJ1-1; D is perhaps TRBD1 (5 bases). V shed 4 bases and J shed 4 bases, with 10 bases lying between them. Germline V lookup: CDR1 SEHNR, CDR2 FQNEAQ (reference sequence). The CDR3 has 13 residues. Written as DNA, the CDR3 is TGTGCCAGCAGCTCCAGGGAGGGCACTGAAGCTTTCTTT. This translates into CASSSREGTEAFF.

This clonotype was recorded many times. The chain links TRBV27 to TRBJ2-2, with D perhaps given as TRBD1 or TRBD2 (5 bases each). Germline CDR1 and CDR2: MNHEY and SMNVEV (reference sequence). CDR3 length equals 15 residues. V was cut by 8 bases and J by 1 base, with 14 bases left in between. The CDR3 is CASGTFGLNTGELFF. CDR3 coding DNA: TGTGCCAGCGGGACGTTCGGGCTGAACACCGGGGAGCTGTTTTTT.

Ten or more counts support this clonotype. The chain is built from TRBV12-3 or TRBV12-4 and TRBJ1-2; no reliable D call. There are 13 residues in the CDR3. The germline V and J ends were trimmed by 3 bases and 2 bases, with 7 bases remaining between them. CDR3 residues: CASSFDQNYGYTF. DNA of the CDR3: TGTGCCAGCAGTTTCGATCAGAACTATGGCTACACCTTC.